This TCR beta chain was captured by sequencing in a study of blood T cell repertoires in COVID-19. Only in-frame clones appear in the TCRdb table, and some are missing; sequencing was by immunoSEQ multiplex PCR. The profile shows hundreds of thousands of clones, roughly nine tenths of them singletons. This CDR3 contains 15 residues. Trimming took 2 bases from V and 0 from J; bases not matched to a gene: 3. The chain recombines TRBV23-1 with TRBJ2-7; the match to TRBD1 covers 8 bases. TRBV23-1 is assigned to the ORF class and has an uncertain function. This clonotype was obtained from a woman younger than 45 who had recovered from COVID-19. The sample consisted of PBMCs or T cells enriched from blood (not recorded which). CDR3 in amino acids: CASSQPGTGSYEQYF. Written as DNA, the CDR3 is TGCGCCAGCAGTCAACCCGGGACAGGCTCCTACGAGCAGTACTTC.